The present entry profiles one TCR beta chain with its context. It lacks a known antigen. No much larger clone exists at a distance of one base, and base qualities are not known. Libraries were prepared through RACE. Sequencer: NextSeq 500. During library preparation, unique molecular identifiers were attached to individual cDNA molecules so that TCRs could be counted quantitatively and reproducibly. From each blood RNA sample, both TCR alpha and TCR beta chains were sequenced. As for the original processing: The median number of TCRs per sample was 95,638, ranging from about 20,000 to 700,000. V, J and CDR3 annotation of the TCR reads was carried out using the Decombinator software suite. For the PS versus PT1 abundance plots, all samples were subsampled to the same number of TCRs (28,000). TCRs were defined as expanded if absent before sensitization and observed at least eight times at the 2-week time point. TCRdb handled the public reads itself, with Q25 trimming in fastp and clone calling in MiXCR, and kept productive beta chains. Every entry covers one CDR3 protein and lists the most common genes and DNA from its rows. These V and J calls originate from TCRdb's pipeline instead of the authors' own analysis. A total of 150,000 to 200,000 distinct CDR3 sequences appear in this sample, roughly 14% of them only once. 1.5% to 2% of the sample is in the top ten clones.

For CDR1 and CDR2, the germline V gene (reference sequence) lists LNHDA and SQIVND. The CDR3 numbers 13 residues from cysteine through phenylalanine. Only CDR3 DNA is held: 39 bases, read in frame from base 1. Trimming costs V 6 bases and J 0 bases, and their ends lie 7 bases apart. These data are taken from a study of human T cells and chemical hapten exposure (dated by TCRdb to the early 2020s). About the full investigation: For sensitization, 2% DPC in acetone was applied to a roughly 2 cm by roughly 2 cm area of upper inner arm skin. Patch testing was performed on the upper back with Finn chambers containing 0.01% DPC, and the patch tests were scored after 6 days according to International Contact Dermatitis Research Group standards. Most of the patients in the cohort were female, and the cohort covered alopecia areata with under or over 50% scalp involvement, alopecia totalis and alopecia universalis. In alopecia patients, the study followed how the peripheral blood TCR repertoire changed in vivo over primary and secondary sensitization to diphenylcyclopropenone (DPC), a hapten. The libraries were sequenced as a pool, and the TCR yield per sample differed mostly because of small variations in library volumes within the pool. Throughout the roughly 23-week study period, patients were also given weekly therapeutic DPC doses on the scalp. Approximately 28 alopecia patients provided blood for TCR sequencing at one to four time points (pre-sensitization, 2, 6 and 24 weeks). Patient blood was sampled pre-sensitization (week 0) and at 2, 6 and about 24 weeks after DPC sensitization.

The research as a whole found: Compared with pre-sensitization or healthy control sets, expanded TCRs formed significantly more large CDR3 similarity clusters, which is consistent with antigen-driven responses. A positive correlation was found between the number of PT1 expanded TCRs and patch test score, with significance reached at thresholds 8, 16 and 32 but not 4. Because every patient had alopecia, a presumed autoimmune disease, the patients' immune response might differ from that of healthy individuals. Repeated subsampling changed both the strength of the expansion versus patch-test correlation and the threshold at which that correlation became significant. DPC sensitization did not change how many TCRs were above 1 in 1000 frequency, and no evidence was found of alterations in global repertoire structure.

In the paper's terms, the time point label means: patch test 1, 2 weeks after DPC sensitization. This specimen's treatment or condition label, interpreted: therapeutic diphenylcyclopropenone sensitization with weekly scalp DPC. At every patch-test visit, the blood draw took place before the patch test was put on. Patients were considered eligible if aged 18 to 70, diagnosed with alopecia and deemed suitable for DPC therapy, and patients were excluded if pregnant. Total RNA was isolated from unfractionated whole blood collected in Tempus Blood RNA tubes. The clonotype comes from a woman in her 30s with alopecia areata. Some clones in this sample may be carry-over from other donors' samples. The V and J segments used are TRBV19 and TRBJ2-3; the D gene remains uncertain. Sequencing was performed on whole blood, taken in connection with sensitization to the hapten diphenylcyclopropenone (DPC). The DNA sequence is given as TGTGCCAGTAGGGAAAGGAGCACAGATACGCAGTATTTT. Its translation reads: CASRERSTDTQYF.